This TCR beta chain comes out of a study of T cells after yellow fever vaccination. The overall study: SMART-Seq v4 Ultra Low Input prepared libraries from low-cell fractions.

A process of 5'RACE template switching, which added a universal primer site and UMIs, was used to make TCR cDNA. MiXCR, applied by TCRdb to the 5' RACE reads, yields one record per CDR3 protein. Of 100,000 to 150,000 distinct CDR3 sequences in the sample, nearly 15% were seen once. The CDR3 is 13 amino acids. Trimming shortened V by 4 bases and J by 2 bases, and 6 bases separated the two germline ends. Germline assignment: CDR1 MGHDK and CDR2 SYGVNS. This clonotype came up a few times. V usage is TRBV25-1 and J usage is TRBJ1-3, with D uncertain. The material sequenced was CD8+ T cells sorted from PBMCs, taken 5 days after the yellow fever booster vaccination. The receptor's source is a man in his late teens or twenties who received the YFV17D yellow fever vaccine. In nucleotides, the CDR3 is TGTGCCAGCAGTGTTGGGCCTGGAAACACCATATATTTT. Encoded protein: CASSVGPGNTIYF.